One sample yielded the 6 T cell receptor beta chains listed below, sequenced in a study of PD-L1 blockade in urothelial cancer. Time point here: peripheral blood 6 weeks after treatment start. Libraries were prepared by immunoSEQ multiplex PCR; TCRdb keeps only in-frame clonotypes and omits some of them. Among about 46,000 clones listed, approximately 85% were seen once. Sequenced material: PBMCs, taken around atezolizumab (anti-PD-L1) treatment. The receptor set was obtained from a man aged 45 to 65 with urothelial cancer.

This clone was picked up one time. V gene TRBV28 combines with J gene TRBJ1-4, with 7 bases lining up with TRBD1. After removal of 7 bases from V and 3 bases from J, the junction contained 8 bases not matched to a gene. CDR3 size: 15 residues. The germline gives CDR1 MDHEN, CDR2 SYDVKM. The DNA of the CDR3 is TGTGCCAGCACCAGACAGGACAGGCCTAATGAAAAACTGTTTTTT. This translates into CASTRQDRPNEKLFF. Full variable domain (missing parts from reference TRBV28 and TRBJ1-4): DVKVTQSSRYLVKRTGEKVFLECVQDMDHENMFWYRQDPGLGLRLIYFSYDVKMKEKGDIPEGYSVSREKKERFSLILESASTNQTSMYLCASTRQDRPNEKLFFGSGTQLSVL.

V is TRBV7-6 and J is TRBJ2-7, with D perhaps TRBD2 (6 bases). Germline-derived CDR1 and CDR2 are SGHVS and FNYEAQ. The CDR3 runs 15 residues. Trimming shortened V by 1 base and J by 2 bases, and 12 bases separated the two germline ends. The CDR3 nucleotides are TGTGCCAGCAGCTTAGGCGGGGACTTAACCTACGAGCAGTACTTC. This encodes CASSLGGDLTYEQYF.

The chain is built from TRBV6-5 and TRBJ1-5; D remains unclear. Trimming shortened V by 6 bases and J by 7 bases, and 16 bases separated the two germline ends. The CDR3 runs 14 residues. The germline V gene has CDR1 MNHEY and CDR2 SVGAGI. CDR3 in amino acids: CASRPDSNIQPQHF. Here the CDR3 DNA reads TGTGCCAGCAGACCCGACTCTAACATACAGCCCCAGCATTTT.

In DNA, the CDR3 is TGTGCCAGCAGTGGCAGCGGGAACTACGAGCAGTACTTC. It yields the protein CASSGSGNYEQYF. The chain has TRBV25-1 and TRBJ2-7; 7 positions agree with TRBD2. CDR3 length: 13 amino acids. Trimming at V came to 4 bases and at J to 3 bases, leaving 3 bases not matched to a gene. Germline-derived CDR1 and CDR2 are MGHDK and SYGVNS.

The J gene is TRBJ2-1, the V gene TRBV18; D gene unclear. The V and J ends lost 3 bases and 8 bases respectively, with 11 bases between them. The CDR3 is 13 amino acids. Germline CDR1 reads KGHSH; CDR2 reads LQKENI. CDR3 residues: CASSPSRFDEQFF. The DNA for the CDR3 is TGTGCCAGCTCACCTTCGCGGTTTGATGAGCAGTTCTTC.

The chain is built from TRBV6-1 and TRBJ2-7; maybe TRBD1 (6 bases). V lost 4 bases and J 0 bases, leaving 13 bases between the germline ends. CDR3 length: 15 residues. From germline, CDR1 is MNHNS and CDR2 SASEGT. Written as DNA, the CDR3 is TGTGCCAGCAGTGGGGACATCCTGAGCTCCTACGAGCAGTACTTC. It codes for CASSGDILSSYEQYF.